The TCR beta chain described here comes from a study of T cells in Graves' hyperthyroidism and ophthalmopathy. Study summary: Peripheral blood was taken when the disease was first diagnosed, before any treatment began.

Extraction of PBMCs used more than 8.5 ml of fresh peripheral blood. Study-level points and caveats: Most expanded thyroid clonotypes above 0.001 recurred in blood.

The germline V gene encodes CDR1 SQVTM and CDR2 ANQGSEA. Between the trimmed V and J ends, which lost 7 bases and 2 bases, there was a span of 18 bases. The CDR3 is 14 residues long. The CDR3 regions of TCR beta were amplified from RNA transcripts. A set of HTBI primers served as the primers for a first-round RT-PCR of the TCR CDR3. TCRdb independently ran MiXCR on the multiplex PCR reads; one entry per CDR3 protein. Altogether approximately 400,000 distinct CDR3 sequences are present, approximately 14% being singletons, with the ten largest covering about 30%. This clonotype showed up just a few times. Its antigen is as yet unknown.

The V call is TRBV29-1, the J call TRBJ2-7; a possible D gene is TRBD1 (6 bases). This clonotype originated in a woman aged 18 to 35 with Graves' hyperthyroidism that later progressed to Graves' ophthalmopathy. Material: blood. The CDR3 sequence is CSGEQGRGPYEQYF. CDR3 DNA: TGCAGCGGCGAACAGGGTCGGGGCCCCTACGAGCAGTACTTC.